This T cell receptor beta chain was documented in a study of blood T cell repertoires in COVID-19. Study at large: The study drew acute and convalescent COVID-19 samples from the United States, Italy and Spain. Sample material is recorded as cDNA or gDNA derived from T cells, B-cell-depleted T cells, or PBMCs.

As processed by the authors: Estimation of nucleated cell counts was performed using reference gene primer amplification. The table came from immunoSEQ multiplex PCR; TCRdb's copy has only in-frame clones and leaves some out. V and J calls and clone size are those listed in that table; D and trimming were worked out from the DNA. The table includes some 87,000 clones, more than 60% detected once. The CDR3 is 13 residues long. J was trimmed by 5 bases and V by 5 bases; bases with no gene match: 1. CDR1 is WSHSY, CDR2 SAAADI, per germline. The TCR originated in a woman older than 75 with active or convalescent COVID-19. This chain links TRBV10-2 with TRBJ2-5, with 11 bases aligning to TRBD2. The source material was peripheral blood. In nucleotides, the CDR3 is TGCGCCAGCAGTTGGACTAGCGGGGAGACCCAGTACTTC. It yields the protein CASSWTSGETQYF.